This T cell receptor (beta chain) was identified in a study of cytomegalovirus exposure and HLA in healthy donors. Study-wide results and caveats: Researchers reported in a later analysis that a missense DCLRE1C variant was tied to TCR beta V- and J-gene trimming.

PCR used 60 Vbeta primers and 13 Jbeta primers. Generated by immunoSEQ multiplex PCR, the TCRdb table keeps only in-frame clones and is missing some. The sample consists of some 150,000 clones, 77% of them appearing once. As to this clone: Its antigen is not known.

The sample comprised PBMCs. The receptor's source is a woman in her 30s in good health and CMV-seronegative.

CDR3 DNA: TGTGCCTGGAGTGAAGCCTCAGGGAATGAGCAGTTCTTC. Translating it yields CAWSEASGNEQFF. This chain joins TRBV30 and TRBJ2-1, with D possibly matching TRBD1 (5 bases). The V gene's germline CDR1 is GTSNPN and CDR2 SVGIG (reference sequence). The CDR3 loop spans 13 amino acids. Trimming stripped 1 base from V and 7 bases from J, with 11 bases between.